Listed below are T cell receptor beta chains from one sample, sequenced in a study of identifying expanded T cells in peripheral blood. Sequencing was performed with immunoSEQ multiplex PCR; in TCRdb, only in-frame clones are kept and a portion is missing. Among about 84,000 clones, about 90% were seen once, and the ten largest hold roughly 5.9%. The sequenced sample consisted of blood. The receptors here all came from a person aged 18 to 70 in good health. CDR3s include the opening cysteine and the closing phenylalanine or tryptophan. The D gene is left open where the match is weak. Some rows mark clone size as missing; the rest say once, few, many or name a class of expanded clone.

D	V	size	J	DNA	CDR3
-	TRBV5-6	-	TRBJ2-7	TGTGCCAGCAGGTTCCCGTTCCAGGGGACGGACTACGAGCAGTACTTC	CASRFPFQGTDYEQYF
TRBD2	TRBV7-2	once	TRBJ2-5	TGTGCCAGCAGCGGGTCGTGGGGGGGGGAGACCCAGTACTTC	CASSGSWGGETQYF
-	TRBV19	-	TRBJ1-5	TGTGCCAGTAGTATAGATCCCCGGAGGGAGAGTCAGCCCCAGCATTTT	CASSIDPRRESQPQHF
TRBD1	TRBV11-3	-	TRBJ1-2	TGTGCCAGCAGCCGTCAGGGGGAGCGGCATGGCTACACCTTC	CASSRQGERHGYTF
TRBD1	TRBV7-8	-	TRBJ1-2	TGTGCCAGCAGCGCAAAGCCGGGACAGGGGGCGCGTTATGGCTACACCTTC	CASSAKPGQGARYGYTF
-	TRBV5-4	-	TRBJ2-3	TGTGCCAGCAGCTTGGTTTCCAGGGGTTATACGCAGTATTTT	CASSLVSRGYTQYF
TRBD1	TRBV10-3	-	TRBJ1-2	TGTGCCATCAGGGCTGGACAGGGGGACTATGGCTACACCTTC	CAIRAGQGDYGYTF
TRBD1	TRBV19	-	TRBJ1-1	TGTGCCAGTCGATCGGCCGGGACAGGGTGGACTGAAGCTTTCTTT	CASRSAGTGWTEAFF
-	TRBV6-1	few	TRBJ2-7	TGTGCCAGCAGGGGGGGGCCCTACGAGCAGTACTTC	CASRGGPYEQYF
-	TRBV4-3	-	TRBJ2-2	TGCGCCAGCAGCCAACTCTATGCCGGGACAACTAAGGAGCTGTTTTTT	CASSQLYAGTTKELFF
-	TRBV10-3	-	TRBJ2-5	TGTGCCATCAAGGGTTCCCGAGAGACCCAGTACTTC	CAIKGSRETQYF
TRBD2	TRBV7-2	-	TRBJ2-7	TGTGCCAGCAGCCGGGGCGGGGGAAGTAGGGAGCAGTACTTC	CASSRGGGSREQYF
-	TRBV10-2	-	TRBJ2-1	TGCGCCAGCAGCCGATACAGGGAGGGGGAAGATGAGCAGTTCTTC	CASSRYREGEDEQFF
TRBD2	TRBV5-1	-	TRBJ2-7	TGCGCCAGCAGCCAGACCGGGACTACCCCCGAGCAGTACTTC	CASSQTGTTPEQYF
-	TRBV30	-	TRBJ2-4	TGTGCCTGGAGTCCGGTATGGCAAAACATTCAGTACTTC	CAWSPVWQNIQYF
-	TRBV2	-	TRBJ1-6	TGTGCCAGCAGTGATGGAGGGAGACAGAATAATTCACCCCTCCACTTT	CASSDGGRQNNSPLHF
-	TRBV5-6	-	TRBJ2-1	TGTGCCAGCAGCTTGAGGTGGGGAGAGCAGTTCTTC	CASSLRWGEQFF
TRBD1	TRBV7-8	-	TRBJ1-6	TGTGCCAGCAGCCCTAGGGACAGGGGGAGCTCCTATAATTCACCCCTCCACTTT	CASSPRDRGSSYNSPLHF
-	TRBV19	-	TRBJ2-7	TGTGCCAGTAGTAACCTTCACAGATCTCCCTATGGGTCCTACGAGCAGTACTTC	CASSNLHRSPYGSYEQYF
-	TRBV5-1	-	TRBJ1-2	TGCGCCAGCAGCTCCGGAGGGACTAACTATGGCTACACCTTC	CASSSGGTNYGYTF
-	TRBV7-9	-	TRBJ1-4	TGTGCCAGCAGCTTATACAGGCGCAGTGAAAAACTGTTTTTT	CASSLYRRSEKLFF
-	TRBV11-2	-	TRBJ2-7	TGTGCCAGCAGCCCGATCGGGGGCCCCGACGTAGGCGAGCAGTACTTC	CASSPIGGPDVGEQYF
TRBD1	TRBV5-8	-	TRBJ1-6	TGTGCCAGCAGCTCCCCCAGGGACAGCTCCTATAATTCACCCCTCCACTTT	CASSSPRDSSYNSPLHF
-	TRBV4-3	-	TRBJ1-2	TGCGCCAGCAGCCAAGATTGGGGGGTCTATGGCTACACCTTC	CASSQDWGVYGYTF
TRBD1	TRBV15	-	TRBJ2-7	TGTGCCACCAGCAACAGGGGGACGCACGAGCAGTACTTC	CATSNRGTHEQYF
-	TRBV6-5	few	TRBJ2-7	TGTGCCAGCAGTTACTCGGGGATCCACGAGCAGTACTTC	CASSYSGIHEQYF
-	TRBV30	-	TRBJ2-7	TGTGCCTGGAGTCGTAATCTCTACGAGCAGTACTTC	CAWSRNLYEQYF
-	TRBV30	-	TRBJ1-1	TGTGCCTGCACCTGGGGGTCCACTGAAGCTTTCTTT	CACTWGSTEAFF
TRBD1	TRBV7-2	-	TRBJ2-3	TGTGCCAGCATCAACGGACAGGGGTGGACAGATACGCAGTATTTT	CASINGQGWTDTQYF